Below, 6 T cell receptor beta chains from the same sample are listed, as sequenced in a study of T cell repertoires in cytomegalovirus infection. Each CDR3 protein is one row after TCRdb ran MiXCR on the reads. This repertoire shows under 95,000 distinct CDR3 sequences, 4% found once; its top ten account for less than 25%. The material sequenced was PBMCs. Receptors originate from a human donor in good health (CMV status not recorded). Some clones in this sample may be carry-over from other donors' samples.

This clonotype was found many times. CDR3 residues: CSGGQGKGSEQYF. The CDR3 DNA sequence: TGCAGCGGGGGACAGGGGAAGGGATCCGAGCAGTACTTC. The V and J genes are TRBV29-1 and TRBJ2-7, with 10 positions matching TRBD1. J was trimmed by 6 bases and V by 7 bases; bases with no gene match: 9. Germline V lookup: CDR1 SQVTM, CDR2 ANQGSEA. This CDR3 is 13 amino acids long.

This clonotype appeared many times. The CDR3 is CASSIGPYQPQHF. CDR3 coding DNA: TGTGCCAGCAGCATCGGACCTTATCAGCCCCAGCATTTT. The gene calls are TRBV7-2 and TRBJ1-5, with unresolved D. Trimming removed 5 bases from V and 5 bases from J, with 10 bases in between. There are 13 residues in the CDR3. CDR1 and CDR2 (germline): SGHTA, FQGNSA.

This clonotype was detected many times. The chain links TRBV20-1 to TRBJ1-6; TRBD1 is a possible D gene (6 bases). V was pared by 0 bases and J by 5 bases, with 17 bases between. The CDR3 runs to 17 residues. Germline CDR1 is DFQATT and CDR2 is SNEGSKA (reference sequence). The CDR3 DNA reads TGCAGTGCTAGAGATAGGAAAGGGGGTTGGAATAATTCACCCCTCCACTTT. Amino acids: CSARDRKGGWNNSPLHF.

The sample holds many counts of this clonotype. The chain combines TRBV7-2 with TRBJ2-7; no reliable D call. The CDR3 contains 12 residues. V was trimmed by 1 base and J by 4 bases, leaving 5 bases between them. CDR1 and CDR2 (germline): SGHTA, FQGNSA. The CDR3 protein is CASSLVGYEQYF. Here the CDR3 DNA reads TGTGCCAGCAGCTTAGTAGGTTACGAGCAGTACTTC.

This clonotype has at least ten counts. The V gene is TRBV7-2, the J gene TRBJ2-3; weak D call: TRBD2 (6 bases). CDR1 SGHTA and CDR2 FQGNSA come from the germline V gene. The CDR3 totals 14 residues. Between the trimmed V and J ends, which lost 5 bases and 6 bases, there was a span of 15 bases. The CDR3: CASSPGTLLDTQYF. The CDR3 region has the DNA TGTGCCAGCAGCCCTGGGACTCTGTTGGATACGCAGTATTTT.

The table lists this clonotype with many counts. This rearrangement joins TRBV6-1 to TRBJ1-1; D unclear. Germline assignment: CDR1 MNHNS and CDR2 SASEGT. V lost 5 bases and J 11 bases, leaving 9 bases between the germline ends. This CDR3 comprises 10 residues. DNA for the CDR3: TGTGCCAGCAGTAGAGGAGAGGCTTTCTTT. As protein: CASSRGEAFF.